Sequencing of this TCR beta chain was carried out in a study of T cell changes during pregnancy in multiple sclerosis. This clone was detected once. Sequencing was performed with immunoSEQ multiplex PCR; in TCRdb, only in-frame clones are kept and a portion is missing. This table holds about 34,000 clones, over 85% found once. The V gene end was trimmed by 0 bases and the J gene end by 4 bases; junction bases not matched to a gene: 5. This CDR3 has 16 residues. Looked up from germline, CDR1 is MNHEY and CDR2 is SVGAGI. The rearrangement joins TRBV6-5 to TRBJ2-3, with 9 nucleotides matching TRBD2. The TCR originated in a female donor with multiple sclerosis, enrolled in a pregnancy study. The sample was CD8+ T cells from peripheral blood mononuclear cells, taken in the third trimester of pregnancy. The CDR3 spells CASSYSIAGVADTQYF. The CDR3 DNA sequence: TGTGCCAGCAGTTACTCGATAGCGGGGGTGGCAGATACGCAGTATTTT.